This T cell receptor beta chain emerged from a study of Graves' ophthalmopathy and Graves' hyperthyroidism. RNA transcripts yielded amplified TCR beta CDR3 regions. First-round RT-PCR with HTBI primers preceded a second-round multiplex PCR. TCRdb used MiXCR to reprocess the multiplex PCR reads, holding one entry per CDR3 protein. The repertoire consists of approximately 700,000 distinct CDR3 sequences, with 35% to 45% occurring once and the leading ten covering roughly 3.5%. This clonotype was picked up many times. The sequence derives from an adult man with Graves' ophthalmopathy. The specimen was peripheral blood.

The CDR3 DNA follows: TGTGCCAGCAGCACAAACAGAGAAAAACTGTTTTTT. It specifies CASSTNREKLFF. The rearrangement links TRBV6-6 to TRBJ1-4; the D is unclear. This CDR3 spans 12 amino acids. The germline gives CDR1 MNHNY, CDR2 SVGAGI (reference sequence). V lost 6 bases to trimming and J lost 8 bases, with 10 bases between them.